The sequence of this T cell receptor beta chain was determined in a study of cytomegalovirus exposure and HLA in healthy donors. PCR involved 60 Vbeta and 13 Jbeta primers. This table comes from immunoSEQ multiplex PCR, and its TCRdb copy is limited to in-frame clones, with some not included. The data show fewer than 350,000 clones, 70% to 90% seen once. Study observations and caveats: CMV serostatus was the sole immune exposure information available. A link between a missense DCLRE1C variant and TCR beta V- and J-gene trimming emerged from a later analysis. Relative to the approximately 700-donor mean, N-insertions were reportedly fewer in an Asian-associated ancestry cluster in a later analysis.

With respect to this clone: The antigen remains undetermined.

The receptor comes from a woman aged 18-29 years in good health and CMV-seronegative. Sequencing was carried out using PBMCs.

This CDR3 reads CSGGPGDEQFF. Here the CDR3 DNA reads TGCAGCGGAGGGCCGGGGGATGAGCAGTTCTTC. The chain employs TRBV29-1 and TRBJ2-1; TRBD2 is a possible D gene (6 bases). The CDR3 is 11 amino acids. The germline V and J ends were trimmed by 7 bases and 8 bases, with 12 bases remaining between them. Germline-derived CDR1 and CDR2 are SQVTM and ANQGSEA.